This T cell receptor (beta chain) derives from a study of long-term antiretroviral therapy in people with HIV. Running of the v3.0 immunoSEQ assay took place at survey level. TCRdb keeps only in-frame clones here, not all; method: immunoSEQ multiplex PCR. The data contain 44,000 or so clones, about 95% of them singletons. Trimming removed 8 bases from V and 5 bases from J, with 9 bases in between. Germline V lookup: CDR1 MGHRA, CDR2 YSYEKL. This CDR3 is 11 amino acids long. The chain links TRBV4-1 to TRBJ1-1; D ambiguous. The TCR originated in a woman aged 45-59 years with HIV. Source: unsorted PBMCs, taken 3.7 years after starting antiretroviral therapy. Written as DNA, the CDR3 is TGCGCCAGCCGCGGGGTTACTGAAGCTTTCTTT. As protein: CASRGVTEAFF.